These 20 T cell receptor beta chains came from one sample sequenced in a study of T cell responses to AZD1222 COVID-19 vaccine. Generated by immunoSEQ multiplex PCR, the TCRdb table keeps only in-frame clones and is missing some. The table lists tens of thousands of clones, about 92% of them singletons. The material was peripheral blood, obtained on day 0 of AZD1222 vaccination. The origin of the receptors is an adult in good health.

The table lists this clone with a count of one. The chain is built from TRBV5-1 and TRBJ2-7; perhaps TRBD2 as D (6 bases). V dropped 1 base and J dropped 7 bases, with 15 bases sitting between them. The CDR3 extends over 14 amino acids. The germline gives CDR1 SGHRS, CDR2 YFSETQ. The CDR3 DNA follows: TGCGCCAGCAGCTTGTCGCGGGCCCGGGGGGAGCAGTACTTC. Amino acids: CASSLSRARGEQYF.

The genes are TRBV7-8 and TRBJ1-2, with D unresolved. With 1 base removed from V and 7 bases from J, the gap between germline ends came to 7 bases. Germline CDR1 is SGHVS and CDR2 is FQNEAQ. The CDR3 sequence is 12 residues long. The CDR3 region has the DNA TGTGCCAGCAGCTTAGTAAGGGCTGGCTACACCTTC. Amino acids: CASSLVRAGYTF.

The CDR3 DNA follows: TGTGCCAGCAGATCTTGGGCCGAGAACACTGAAGCTTTCTTT. Protein: CASRSWAENTEAFF. V usage is TRBV11-2 and J usage is TRBJ1-1; D is unresolved. CDR1 and CDR2 from the germline V gene are SGHAT and FQNNGV. V lost 6 bases, J lost 1 base, and 12 bases lay in between. The CDR3 covers 14 residues.

This sequence joins TRBV11-3 and TRBJ2-1; perhaps TRBD2 as D (5 bases). Trimming shortened V by 5 bases and J by 7 bases, and 21 bases separated the two germline ends. Germline V lookup: CDR1 SGHNT, CDR2 YENEEA. The CDR3 is 16 amino acids. The CDR3 region is CASSPGFVGAFNEQFF. CDR3 bases: TGTGCCAGCAGCCCGGGCTTCGTGGGAGCCTTTAATGAGCAGTTCTTC.

The chain combines TRBV3-1 (or the pseudogene TRBV3-2) with TRBJ1-5; the match to TRBD1 covers 8 bases. J was trimmed by 6 bases and V by 1 base; bases with no gene match: 8. Germline V gene lookup returns CDR1 LGHDT and CDR2 YNNKEL (reference sequence). This CDR3 contains 16 residues. The CDR3 DNA is TGTGCCAGCAGCCAAGCGCTGGTACAGGGGGGTCAGCCCCAGCATTTT. Protein: CASSQALVQGGQPQHF.

V and J are TRBV12-3 or TRBV12-4 and TRBJ2-5; tentatively, D is TRBD1 or TRBD2 (6 bases each). The V end lost 6 bases, the J end lost 5 bases, and 13 bases lay between the germline ends. The CDR3 length is 13 residues. The CDR3 protein is CASSLGGPETQYF. CDR3 coding DNA: TGTGCCAGCAGCCTGGGGGGCCCGGAGACCCAGTACTTC.

The chain employs TRBV30 and TRBJ1-5; no reliable D call. Trimming pared 2 bases from V and 1 base from J, leaving 9 bases between. Germline values: CDR1 GTSNPN, CDR2 SVGIG (reference sequence). CDR3 length: 14 residues. The CDR3 DNA reads as TGTGCCTGGAGTTTCAGCAGAAGCAATCAGCCCCAGCATTTT. It codes for CAWSFSRSNQPQHF. Complete variable domain (other parts from reference TRBV30 and TRBJ1-5): SQTIHQWPATLVQPVGSPLSLECTVEGTSNPNLYWYRQAAGRGLQLLFYSVGIGQISSEVPQNLSASRPQDRQFILSSKKLLLSDSGFYLCAWSFSRSNQPQHFGDGTRLSIL.

The genes are TRBV6-5 and TRBJ1-2; D unclear. CDR1 is MNHEY, CDR2 SVGAGI, per germline. The V end was cut by 7 bases, the J end by 4 bases, with 13 bases between. This CDR3 has 13 amino acids. CDR3 nucleotides: TGTGCCAGCAAGAGAGGAGACTTCTATGGCTACACCTTC. Translating gives CASKRGDFYGYTF.

This clone was detected once. This chain links TRBV4-1 with TRBJ2-1; TRBD2 might be the D (6 bases). Trimming cost V 1 base and J 5 bases, with 9 bases left between them. Per the germline V gene, CDR1 is MGHRA and CDR2 is YSYEKL. The CDR3 consists of 14 residues. CDR3 protein: CASSQGEANNEQFF. The CDR3 bases are TGCGCCAGCAGCCAAGGGGAGGCCAACAATGAGCAGTTCTTC.

This clone showed up just a few times. The chain has TRBV7-9 and TRBJ2-1; 7 bases fit TRBD1. V shed 1 base, J shed 4 bases, and the junction held 4 bases outside the gene matches. The CDR3 is 15 residues long. The germline gives CDR1 SEHNR, CDR2 FQNEAQ (reference sequence). The CDR3: CASSLVGGGYNEQFF. The CDR3 DNA follows: TGTGCCAGCAGCTTAGTAGGGGGCGGGTACAATGAGCAGTTCTTC. Complete variable domain (other parts from reference TRBV7-9 and TRBJ2-1): DTGVSQNPRHKITKRGQNVTFRCDPISEHNRLYWYRQTLGQGPEFLTYFQNEAQLEKSRLLSDRFSAERPKGSFSTLEIQRTEQGDSAMYLCASSLVGGGYNEQFFGPGTRLTVL.

This rearrangement joins TRBV5-1 to TRBJ1-1, with a tentative D call TRBD1 (5 bases). Per the germline V gene, CDR1 is SGHRS and CDR2 is YFSETQ. This CDR3 contains 15 residues. V was trimmed by 0 bases and J by 4 bases, leaving 13 bases between them. The CDR3 reads CASSLEGFRGTEAFF. The CDR3, as DNA: TGCGCCAGCAGCTTGGAAGGGTTTAGGGGCACTGAAGCTTTCTTT.

J is TRBJ1-5 and V is TRBV9; D is perhaps TRBD1 (5 bases). V lost 3 bases, J lost 6 bases, and 16 bases lay in between. This CDR3 has 15 amino acids. Per the germline V gene, CDR1 is SGDLS and CDR2 is YYNGEE. The CDR3 DNA sequence: TGTGCCAGCAGCGCCGACGACAGCGCGAGTCAGCCCCAGCATTTT. This codes for CASSADDSASQPQHF.

The gene calls are TRBV11-2 and TRBJ2-1; 9 bases are shared with TRBD1. CDR3 length equals 15 residues. The trim removed 7 bases at V and 6 bases at J, leaving 10 bases unmatched. In germline, CDR1 is SGHAT, CDR2 FQNNGV. The CDR3 loop is CASKIPGDRVNEQFF. CDR3 nucleotides: TGTGCCAGCAAAATACCGGGGGACAGGGTCAATGAGCAGTTCTTC.

The rearrangement uses TRBV3-1 (or the pseudogene TRBV3-2) and TRBJ1-2; D gene unclear. The germline V gene has CDR1 LGHDT and CDR2 YNNKEL (reference sequence). The CDR3 totals 15 residues. V was cut by 4 bases and J by 4 bases, with 16 bases left in between. CDR3 nucleotides: TGTGCCAGCAGCCCGGACCTAGAGAACCTCTATGGCTACACCTTC. It is translated as CASSPDLENLYGYTF.

V is TRBV10-2 and J is TRBJ2-7; TRBD2 agrees at 7 bases. Germline CDR1 is WSHSY and CDR2 is SAAADI. V lost 2 bases to trimming and J lost 5 bases; unmatched junction nucleotides: 3. The CDR3 totals 13 residues. The CDR3: CASSENRGDEQYF. CDR3 bases: TGCGCCAGCAGTGAGAATCGGGGGGACGAGCAGTACTTC.

This chain connects TRBV24-1 to TRBJ2-3, with D perhaps TRBD2 (6 bases). CDR3 size: 14 residues. From germline, CDR1 is KGHDR and CDR2 SFDVKD. V lost 4 bases to trimming and J lost 0 bases, with 7 bases between them. In DNA form, the CDR3 reads TGTGCCACCAGTGAGGAGGGGAGCACAGATACGCAGTATTTT. Protein: CATSEEGSTDTQYF.

The CDR3: CASSHLTGGVGETQYF. DNA of the CDR3: TGTGCCAGCAGCCACCTAACAGGGGGCGTAGGGGAGACCCAGTACTTC. The chain has TRBV11-2 and TRBJ2-5, with 9 bases aligning to TRBD1. CDR3 length: 16 residues. The V and J ends lost 5 bases and 5 bases, in that order; junction bases with no gene match: 12. The germline V gene encodes CDR1 SGHAT and CDR2 FQNNGV.

This chain joins TRBV5-1 and TRBJ2-5; 9 bases fit TRBD1. CDR1 is SGHRS and CDR2 is YFSETQ in the germline V gene. J gave up 5 bases and V 3 bases, and 5 bases lay outside the gene matches. The CDR3 spans 14 residues. CDR3 coding DNA: TGCGCCAGCAGCTCTACAGGGGGCCGGGAGACCCAGTACTTC. Encoded protein: CASSSTGGRETQYF.

This sequence joins TRBV2 and TRBJ1-6; D gene uncertain. This CDR3 is built from 13 residues. The V end was cut by 8 bases, the J end by 10 bases, with 15 bases between. Germline lookup yields CDR1 SNHLY and CDR2 FYNNEI. In DNA, the CDR3 is TGTGCCAGCCTAAGGGAGGGAGGCTCACCCCTCCACTTT. Amino acids: CASLREGGSPLHF.

This chain links TRBV6-5 with TRBJ1-1; 8 bases line up with TRBD1. The J segment lost 9 bases and the V segment lost 2 bases, leaving 8 bases of the junction unmatched. CDR1 is MNHEY and CDR2 is SVGAGI in the germline V gene. The CDR3 sequence is 14 residues long. DNA for the CDR3: TGTGCCAGCAGTTACGTTACAGGGGGGGTTAAAGCTTTCTTT. It is translated as CASSYVTGGVKAFF.